The entry that follows covers one TCR beta chain sequence. The sample is drawn from a study of T cells in Graves' hyperthyroidism and ophthalmopathy. This CDR3 is 17 amino acids long. Germline V gives CDR1 SGDLS, CDR2 YYNGEE. V shed 2 bases and J shed 3 bases, with 20 bases lying between them. From RNA transcripts, TCR beta CDR3 regions were amplified. During a first-round RT-PCR of the TCR CDR3, the HTBI primer set was used. A single record per CDR3 protein comes from TCRdb applying MiXCR to the multiplex PCR reads. The top ten hold around 17% of the sample, which has 500,000 or so distinct CDR3 sequences, more than 15% seen once.

Material: blood. This rearrangement joins TRBV9 to TRBJ1-1; weak D call: TRBD1 (5 bases). This TCR came from a woman aged 18 to 35 with Graves' ophthalmopathy. Here the CDR3 reads CASSVEGLAPEDTEAFF. CDR3 nucleotide sequence: TGTGCCAGCAGCGTGGAGGGGCTCGCTCCTGAAGACACTGAAGCTTTCTTT.